Sequencing of this TCR beta chain was carried out in a study of beta chain features in type 1 diabetes. The entirety of the isolated RNA underwent reverse transcription, so expressed TCRB transcripts were sequenced. Only in-frame clones appear in the TCRdb table, and some are missing; sequencing was by immunoSEQ multiplex PCR. The sample lists roughly 220,000 clones; 16% were seen once. This clone has only a few counts. Its target is unknown. Points from the study as a whole: Shorter templates might be favored by PCR, and equally so in patients and in controls. Moderate but significant shortening of TCRB CDR3s was recorded in all four CD4+ subsets from Type 1 diabetes patients. HLA effects on TCRB rearrangement stayed unresolved here.

This CDR3 is 13 amino acids long. Trimming left V 2 bases short and J 2 bases short, with 9 bases between. Germline lookup yields CDR1 SQVTM and CDR2 ANQGSEA. Material for sequencing was naive CD4+ T cells from blood. This chain joins TRBV29-1 and TRBJ2-5, with no clear D. This sequence originates from a man aged 25-45 years with type 1 diabetes. As DNA, the CDR3 is TGCAGCGTTGAACGTGGGAATCAAGAGACCCAGTACTTC. Its protein product is CSVERGNQETQYF.